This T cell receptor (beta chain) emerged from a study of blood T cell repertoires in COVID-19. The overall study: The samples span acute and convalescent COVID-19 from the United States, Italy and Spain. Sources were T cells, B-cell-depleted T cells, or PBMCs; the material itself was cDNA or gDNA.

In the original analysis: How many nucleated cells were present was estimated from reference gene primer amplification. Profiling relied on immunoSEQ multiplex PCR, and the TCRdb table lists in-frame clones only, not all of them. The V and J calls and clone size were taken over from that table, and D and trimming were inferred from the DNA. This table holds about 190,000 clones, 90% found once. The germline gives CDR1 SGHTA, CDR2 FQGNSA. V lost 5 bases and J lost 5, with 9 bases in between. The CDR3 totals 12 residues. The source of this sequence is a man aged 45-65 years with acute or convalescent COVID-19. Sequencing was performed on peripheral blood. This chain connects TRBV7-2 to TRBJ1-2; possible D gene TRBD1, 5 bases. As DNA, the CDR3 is TGTGCCAGCAGCCGACAGTTATATGGCTACACCTTC. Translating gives CASSRQLYGYTF. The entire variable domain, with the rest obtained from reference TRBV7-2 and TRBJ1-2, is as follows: GAGVSQSPSNKVTEKGKDVELRCDPISGHTALYWYRQSLGQGLEFLIYFQGNSAPDKSGLPSDRFSAERTGGSVSTLTIQRTQQEDSAVYLCASSRQLYGYTFGSGTRLTVV.